A selection of T cell receptor beta chains follows, all from one sample in a study of CD8 T cells in ankylosing spondylitis. TCRdb passed the 5' RACE reads through MiXCR, listing each CDR3 protein once. The sample lists around 25,000 distinct CDR3 sequences, 13% seen once, with 35% in the top ten. Material for sequencing was blood. The receptor set was obtained from a male donor with ankylosing spondylitis or in good health (not recorded which). The CDR3 runs from the conserved cysteine through the conserved F or W. The order of the fields is clone size, J gene, V gene, D gene, CDR3 length, CDR3 DNA, CDR3 protein. D genes are given only for firm matches. Not all rows give a size; the values are once, few, many and, for expanded clones, a class.

clone_size: few; j_call: TRBJ1-1; v_call: TRBV7-9; d_call: TRBD1; cdr3_length: 14; cdr3_nt: TGTGCCAGCGGCCAGGGGGCAAGGGACACTGAAGCTTTCTTT; cdr3_aa: CASGQGARDTEAFF
clone_size: -; j_call: TRBJ2-1; v_call: TRBV7-3; d_call: TRBD1; cdr3_length: 14; cdr3_nt: TGTGCCAGCAGCACGGACAGGGTTAGCAATGAGCAGTTCTTC; cdr3_aa: CASSTDRVSNEQFF
clone_size: many; j_call: TRBJ2-5; v_call: TRBV28; d_call: -; cdr3_length: 11; cdr3_nt: TGTGCCAGCAGGGACCGGGAGACCCAGTACTTC; cdr3_aa: CASRDRETQYF
clone_size: many; j_call: TRBJ2-1; v_call: TRBV12-3/TRBV12-4; d_call: -; cdr3_length: 13; cdr3_nt: TGTGCCACTACAGGGAGTCTATACAGGGAGCAGTTCTTC; cdr3_aa: CATTGSLYREQFF
clone_size: few; j_call: TRBJ1-3; v_call: TRBV11-2; d_call: -; cdr3_length: 16; cdr3_nt: TGTGCCAGCAGCTCCCCCTGGACAGTCGAAGGAAACACCATATATTTT; cdr3_aa: CASSSPWTVEGNTIYF
clone_size: many; j_call: TRBJ2-3; v_call: TRBV20-1; d_call: TRBD2; cdr3_length: 16; cdr3_nt: TGCAGTGCTAGAGTCGGTAGCGGGAGGAGCACAGATACGCAGTATTTT; cdr3_aa: CSARVGSGRSTDTQYF
clone_size: many; j_call: TRBJ2-6; v_call: TRBV7-9; d_call: -; cdr3_length: 17; cdr3_nt: TGTGCCAGCAGCATGCGTTTCGAGTACTCTGGGGCCAACGTCCTGACTTTC; cdr3_aa: CASSMRFEYSGANVLTF
clone_size: few; j_call: TRBJ1-1; v_call: TRBV7-9; d_call: -; cdr3_length: 13; cdr3_nt: TGTGCCAGCAGCCCAGGGTGGGGTGCTGAAGCTTTCTTT; cdr3_aa: CASSPGWGAEAFF
clone_size: few; j_call: TRBJ2-7; v_call: TRBV4-1; d_call: -; cdr3_length: 14; cdr3_nt: TGCGCCAGCAGCCAAGTCTCTACAGGGTACGAGCAGTACTTC; cdr3_aa: CASSQVSTGYEQYF
clone_size: many; j_call: TRBJ1-5; v_call: TRBV20-1; d_call: TRBD1; cdr3_length: 15; cdr3_nt: TGCAGTGCTAGTAAATCGGGACAGGGGAATCAGCCCCAGCATTTT; cdr3_aa: CSASKSGQGNQPQHF
clone_size: many; j_call: TRBJ2-2; v_call: TRBV20-1; d_call: TRBD1; cdr3_length: 15; cdr3_nt: TGCAGTGCTAGAGATTGGAGACAGGGAACCGGGGAGCTGTTTTTT; cdr3_aa: CSARDWRQGTGELFF
clone_size: few; j_call: TRBJ1-2; v_call: TRBV5-1; d_call: -; cdr3_length: 15; cdr3_nt: TGCGCCAGCAGCTTGGAAGGGGGGCATCTGGGTGGCTACACCTTC; cdr3_aa: CASSLEGGHLGGYTF
clone_size: -; j_call: TRBJ1-2; v_call: TRBV7-8; d_call: -; cdr3_length: 13; cdr3_nt: TGTGCCAGCACCCCTGGCAGGGCTGGTGGCTACACCTTC; cdr3_aa: CASTPGRAGGYTF
clone_size: -; j_call: TRBJ1-1; v_call: TRBV12-3/TRBV12-4; d_call: -; cdr3_length: 13; cdr3_nt: TGTGCCAGCAGTTTTGCAGGGAACACTGAAGCTTTCTTT; cdr3_aa: CASSFAGNTEAFF
clone_size: few; j_call: TRBJ2-2; v_call: TRBV5-1; d_call: TRBD1; cdr3_length: 16; cdr3_nt: TGCGCCAGCAGACTCGGACAGGGGGCAAACACCGGGGAGCTGTTTTTT; cdr3_aa: CASRLGQGANTGELFF
clone_size: -; j_call: TRBJ2-1; v_call: TRBV12-3/TRBV12-4; d_call: TRBD1; cdr3_length: 16; cdr3_nt: TGTGCCAGCAGGAGGACAGGACCGAGGTCCTACAATGAGCAGTTCTTC; cdr3_aa: CASRRTGPRSYNEQFF
clone_size: many; j_call: TRBJ2-3; v_call: TRBV12-3/TRBV12-4; d_call: -; cdr3_length: 14; cdr3_nt: TGTGCCAGCAGTTTAGTGGCAGGGGAAGATACGCAGTATTTT; cdr3_aa: CASSLVAGEDTQYF
clone_size: -; j_call: TRBJ1-6; v_call: TRBV7-2; d_call: -; cdr3_length: 15; cdr3_nt: TGTGCCAGCAGCTTAGATAAGGGGCGGAATTCACCCCTCCACTTT; cdr3_aa: CASSLDKGRNSPLHF
clone_size: many; j_call: TRBJ2-3; v_call: TRBV7-2; d_call: -; cdr3_length: 16; cdr3_nt: TGTGCCAGCAGCTTAGGGGGCGGGGCGAGCTCAGATACGCAGTATTTT; cdr3_aa: CASSLGGGASSDTQYF
clone_size: many; j_call: TRBJ1-1; v_call: TRBV5-1; d_call: -; cdr3_length: 12; cdr3_nt: TGCGCCAGCGCGGAGGCGAACACTGAAGCTTTCTTT; cdr3_aa: CASAEANTEAFF
clone_size: -; j_call: TRBJ2-5; v_call: TRBV5-4; d_call: TRBD2; cdr3_length: 16; cdr3_nt: TGTGCCAGCAGCTCGCCTGGGACTAGCGGGGGCGAGACCCAGTACTTC; cdr3_aa: CASSSPGTSGGETQYF
clone_size: -; j_call: TRBJ2-5; v_call: TRBV28; d_call: -; cdr3_length: 17; cdr3_nt: TGTGCCAGCAGTTTATTATCGTCGCAGATGCTCCAAGAGACCCAGTACTTC; cdr3_aa: CASSLLSSQMLQETQYF
clone_size: many; j_call: TRBJ2-7; v_call: TRBV3-1; d_call: -; cdr3_length: 15; cdr3_nt: TGTGCCAGCAGCCAAGATATTCTAGCCCCCCGCGAGCAGTACTTC; cdr3_aa: CASSQDILAPREQYF
clone_size: many; j_call: TRBJ2-1; v_call: TRBV5-1; d_call: -; cdr3_length: 15; cdr3_nt: TGCGCCAGCAGCTTGGGGCAGGTGTGGAAGAATGAGCAGTTCTTC; cdr3_aa: CASSLGQVWKNEQFF
clone_size: -; j_call: TRBJ2-1; v_call: TRBV4-2; d_call: TRBD1; cdr3_length: 17; cdr3_nt: TGTGCCAGCAGCAGTAGGGGCCCGGGACAGGGCGGTCATGAGCAGTTCTTC; cdr3_aa: CASSSRGPGQGGHEQFF
clone_size: many; j_call: TRBJ2-7; v_call: TRBV7-4; d_call: -; cdr3_length: 14; cdr3_nt: TGTGCCAGCAGCTTAGAGAGACCTGCCTACGAGCAGTACTTC; cdr3_aa: CASSLERPAYEQYF
clone_size: -; j_call: TRBJ2-3; v_call: TRBV7-9; d_call: -; cdr3_length: 14; cdr3_nt: TGTGCCAGCAGCTTTTCTACGGGCACAGATACGCAGTATTTT; cdr3_aa: CASSFSTGTDTQYF
clone_size: few; j_call: TRBJ2-3; v_call: TRBV12-3/TRBV12-4; d_call: TRBD2; cdr3_length: 16; cdr3_nt: TGTGCCAGCAGTCAAAGCGGGGGAAGGGGCGCAGATACGCAGTATTTT; cdr3_aa: CASSQSGGRGADTQYF
clone_size: -; j_call: TRBJ2-1; v_call: TRBV2; d_call: -; cdr3_length: 13; cdr3_nt: TGTGCCAGCAGTGAAGCGCTTAGGGGGGAGCAGTTCTTC; cdr3_aa: CASSEALRGEQFF
clone_size: -; j_call: TRBJ1-5; v_call: TRBV6-1; d_call: -; cdr3_length: 15; cdr3_nt: TGTGCCAGCAGTGAAGACAGAGGAGCAGCGCAGCCCCAGCATTTT; cdr3_aa: CASSEDRGAAQPQHF
clone_size: few; j_call: TRBJ2-2; v_call: TRBV5-1; d_call: TRBD1; cdr3_length: 16; cdr3_nt: TGCGCCAGCAGCCAACGGGACAGGGGTTATACCGGGGAGCTGTTTTTT; cdr3_aa: CASSQRDRGYTGELFF
clone_size: many; j_call: TRBJ2-1; v_call: TRBV21-1; d_call: -; cdr3_length: 16; cdr3_nt: TGTGCCAGCAGTATGGGGTCGGGACCCCTTAACAATGAGCAGTTCTTC; cdr3_aa: CASSMGSGPLNNEQFF
clone_size: many; j_call: TRBJ2-2; v_call: TRBV12-3/TRBV12-4; d_call: -; cdr3_length: 12; cdr3_nt: TGTGCCAGCAGTCCAATCGTTTGGGAGCTGTTTTTT; cdr3_aa: CASSPIVWELFF
clone_size: many; j_call: TRBJ1-2; v_call: TRBV5-1; d_call: -; cdr3_length: 14; cdr3_nt: TGCGCCAGCAGCCAGGCAGGGGCCTTCTATGGCTACACCTTC; cdr3_aa: CASSQAGAFYGYTF
clone_size: -; j_call: TRBJ1-2; v_call: TRBV15; d_call: -; cdr3_length: 13; cdr3_nt: TGTGCCACCAGCAGAGATGACGAAGAAGGCTACACCTTC; cdr3_aa: CATSRDDEEGYTF